This T cell receptor (beta chain) is from a study of CD8 T cells in Susac syndrome. The authors reverse transcribed roughly 0.5 to 1 ug RNA with random hexamers. TCRdb ran MiXCR on the immunoSEQ multiplex PCR reads and lists one entry per CDR3 protein. The table lists about 290,000 distinct CDR3 sequences, 65% to 90% of them singletons. Germline assignment: CDR1 SGDLS and CDR2 YYNGEE. The ends were cut back, 2 bases at V and 3 bases at J, with 9 bases in the middle. The CDR3 runs to 13 residues. Sequencing of TCR beta covered CD8+ and CD4+ T cells obtained from blood. Sequences were obtained from CD8+ T cells from PBMCs. The chain uses TRBV9 and TRBJ2-7; unclear D gene. The clonotype was recovered from a human donor with multiple sclerosis. CDR3 sequence: CASSVGLFYEQYF. The CDR3, as DNA: TGTGCCAGCAGCGTTGGGCTATTCTACGAGCAGTACTTC.